Listed here are 5 T cell receptor beta chains from one sample, sequenced in a study of T cell repertoires in cytomegalovirus infection. TCRdb reprocessed the reads via MiXCR and lists one record per CDR3 protein. The profile shows about 450,000 distinct CDR3 sequences, approximately 32% of them singletons. The source material was PBMCs. These receptors were collected from a human donor in good health (CMV status not recorded). Some clones in this sample may be carry-over from other donors' samples.

The chain links TRBV10-3 to TRBJ2-2; TRBD2 is a possible D gene (6 bases). The germline gives CDR1 ENHRY, CDR2 SYGVKD. The CDR3 runs to 13 residues. V lost 11 bases and J 2 bases, leaving 12 bases between the germline ends. The CDR3 loop reads CAGRHSNTGELFF. Here the CDR3 DNA reads TGTGCCGGGAGGCATAGTAACACCGGGGAGCTGTTTTTT.

The chain carries TRBV29-1 and TRBJ1-4; D unclear. The V gene's germline CDR1 is SQVTM and CDR2 ANQGSEA. The CDR3 totals 17 residues. Between the trimmed V and J ends, which lost 3 bases and 0 bases, there was a span of 17 bases. CDR3 loop: CSVEQSGFGSTNEKLFF. CDR3 sequence (DNA): TGCAGCGTTGAGCAGTCCGGTTTTGGTTCAACTAATGAAAAACTGTTTTTT.

This clonotype has more than one count but fewer than ten. The chain has TRBV19 and TRBJ2-7, with D maybe TRBD2 (5 bases). Trimming removed 3 bases at V and 3 bases at J, with 9 bases between. This CDR3 is 13 amino acids long. Germline-derived CDR1 and CDR2 are LNHDA and SQIVND (reference sequence). CDR3 sequence: CASSIADFYEQYF. Written as DNA, the CDR3 is TGTGCCAGTAGTATCGCGGACTTCTACGAGCAGTACTTC.

This clonotype was picked up a small number of times. The V gene is TRBV7-6, the J gene TRBJ2-1, with unresolved D. There are 13 residues in the CDR3. CDR1 and CDR2 (germline): SGHVS, FNYEAQ. V was pared by 4 bases and J by 7 bases, with 11 bases between. CDR3 nucleotides: TGTGCCAGCAGCTATTCATTTGGGAATGAGCAGTTCTTC. Amino acid sequence: CASSYSFGNEQFF.

On this clonotype: The CDR3 ends on some other residue instead of the conserved phenylalanine or tryptophan, so this is likely a read error. J is TRBJ2-7 and V is TRBV20-1; 8 bases align to TRBD2. CDR3 size: 15 residues. CDR1 and CDR2 (germline): DFQATT, SNEGSKA (reference sequence). The CDR3, as DNA: TGCAGCGCCCCTGGCGATCCGGGGGGGCGGTACGAGCAGTACTTA. Its translation: CSAPGDPGGRYEQYL.